Presented here are 32 T cell receptor beta chains from one specimen sequenced in a study of CXCR3-negative and CXCR3-positive naive CD8 T cells. The study's findings and limits: Naive cells with CXCR3 showed TRB CDR3s that were more hydrophobic than those in CXCR3-negative naive cells.

No cognate antigen is known for these TCRs. The study made its TRB cDNA libraries by 5' RACE, adding UMI labels. TCRdb reprocessed the 5' RACE reads, keeping one entry per CDR3 protein, no DNA. The sample table includes approximately 100,000 distinct CDR3 sequences. Sequences were obtained from naive CXCR3+ CD8+ T cells from blood. The subset: CD45RO-CCR7+CD27+CD95- naive CD8+ T cells expressing CXCR3 (TNR3+). The source is a human donor in good health. Some clones in this sample may be carry-over from other donors' samples.

The chain has TRBV7-2 and TRBJ2-5; TCRdb calls TRBD1, which cannot be checked without DNA. The CDR3 consists of 15 residues. Germline lookup yields CDR1 SGHTA and CDR2 FQGNSA. CDR3 loop: CASSLALVGVETQYF.

The chain recombines TRBV4-1 with TRBJ2-5; TCRdb gives TRBD2 as the D gene, but with no DNA this cannot be confirmed. The CDR3 covers 15 residues. The germline V gene has CDR1 MGHRA and CDR2 YSYEKL. The CDR3 sequence: CASSQELAGQETQYF.

The V call is TRBV11-3, the J call TRBJ2-1; TCRdb indicates TRBD2, and absent DNA this call remains unverified. Germline loops: CDR1 SGHNT, CDR2 YENEEA. The length of the CDR3 is 16 residues. This CDR3 is CASSLDPALDYNEQFF.

The genes are TRBV28 and TRBJ2-1; TCRdb calls TRBD1, which cannot be checked without DNA. Germline V gene sequence: CDR1 MDHEN, CDR2 SYDVKM. CDR3 size: 13 residues. The CDR3 sequence is CASSLEGAVEQFF.

The rearrangement joins TRBV6-5 to TRBJ2-2; TCRdb's D call of TRBD2 is untestable without DNA. Germline V gene sequence: CDR1 MNHEY, CDR2 SVGAGI. The CDR3 spans 18 residues. The CDR3 protein is CASSYLLAGYANTGELFF.

The chain couples TRBV5-4 to TRBJ2-1; TCRdb's D call of TRBD1 is untestable without DNA. The germline CDR1 and CDR2 sequences are SGHNT and YYREEE (reference sequence). This CDR3 spans 13 amino acids. This CDR3 reads CASRRGGYNEQFF.

The gene calls are TRBV19 and TRBJ2-3; the TCRdb D gene call, TRBD2, has no DNA to confirm it. The CDR3 spans 17 residues. Looked up from germline, CDR1 is LNHDA and CDR2 is SQIVND (reference sequence). The CDR3 region is CASSTGTRSMDKDTQYF.

The rearrangement links TRBV4-2 to TRBJ2-1; TCRdb reports TRBD2, a call that lacks DNA to check it against. This CDR3 comprises 16 residues. Germline V gives CDR1 LGHNA, CDR2 YNFKEQ. CDR3 sequence reads: CASSPGTSGYYNEQFF.

The CDR3 protein is CATSTMDRAAGNTIYF. The chain carries TRBV15 and TRBJ1-3; TCRdb designates TRBD1, a call that cannot be tested without DNA. Germline V gives CDR1 LNHNV, CDR2 YYDKDF (reference sequence). The CDR3 is made up of 16 amino acids.

The chain has TRBV13 and TRBJ2-5; TCRdb calls TRBD1, which cannot be checked without DNA. CDR1 PRHDT and CDR2 FYEKMQ come from the germline V gene (reference sequence). The CDR3 is made up of 17 amino acids. CDR3 sequence reads: CASSARDREIPQETQYF.

J is TRBJ2-7 and V is TRBV9; with no DNA, the TCRdb D assignment of TRBD1 cannot be verified. From germline, CDR1 is SGDLS and CDR2 YYNGEE. This CDR3 region has 15 residues. This chain's CDR3 is CASSRQGSGNDEQYF.

This rearrangement joins TRBV5-1 to TRBJ1-3; TCRdb returns TRBD1, unconfirmable since there is no DNA. This CDR3 spans 16 amino acids. Germline V gene lookup returns CDR1 SGHRS and CDR2 YFSETQ. CDR3 amino acids: CASSLYRGPAGNTIYF.

The J gene is TRBJ1-2, the V gene TRBV7-9; TCRdb's D call of TRBD1 is untestable without DNA. CDR1 and CDR2 (germline): SEHNR, FQNEAQ (reference sequence). This CDR3 is built from 15 residues. The CDR3 here is CASSLVLRGGNGYTF.

The chain combines TRBV4-2 with TRBJ1-1; without DNA, the TCRdb call of TRBD1 cannot be checked. The germline CDR1 and CDR2 sequences are LGHNA and YNFKEQ. CDR3 size: 16 residues. CDR3 amino acids: CASSPTWTGPNTEAFF.

This rearrangement joins TRBV4-2 to TRBJ1-5; lacking DNA, the TRBD1 call made by TCRdb goes unchecked. Germline CDR1 and CDR2: LGHNA and YNFKEQ. The CDR3 length is 15 residues. The CDR3 loop is CASSYLQGENQPQHF.

V is TRBV15 and J is TRBJ1-5; TCRdb's assignment of TRBD1 cannot be checked, as there is no DNA. The CDR3 consists of 15 residues. CDR1 LNHNV and CDR2 YYDKDF come from the germline V gene (reference sequence). Here the CDR3 reads CATGTGGLSNQPQHF. Looking up the rest from reference TRBV15 and TRBJ1-5 gives the full variable domain: DAMVIQNPRYQVTQFGKPVTLSCSQTLNHNVMYWYQQKSSQAPKLLFHYYDKDFNNEADTPDNFQSRRPNTSFCFLDIRSPGLGDTAMYLCATGTGGLSNQPQHFGDGTRLSIL.

The chain is built from TRBV29-1 and TRBJ2-7; the TRBD1 assignment by TCRdb is unverifiable without DNA. The CDR3 runs 12 residues. Germline V gene sequence: CDR1 SQVTM, CDR2 ANQGSEA. CDR3 residues: CSGSQGGYEQYF.

The rearrangement joins TRBV4-1 to TRBJ1-2; checking the TCRdb D call of TRBD1 is not possible without DNA. Germline values: CDR1 MGHRA, CDR2 YSYEKL. This CDR3 contains 14 residues. CDR3 region: CASSQRQGNDGYTF.

The rearrangement uses TRBV7-8 and TRBJ2-7; TCRdb proposes TRBD1, but this gene call is untestable without DNA. This CDR3 has 19 residues. Germline V CDR1 and CDR2: SGHVS, FQNEAQ. CDR3 in amino acids: CASSGGTGDGGLNGYEQYF. Looking up the rest from reference TRBV7-8 and TRBJ2-7 gives the full variable domain: GAGVSQSPRYKVAKRGQDVALRCDPISGHVSLFWYQQALGQGPEFLTYFQNEAQLDKSGLPSDRFFAERPEGSVSTLKIQRTQQEDSAVYLCASSGGTGDGGLNGYEQYFGPGTRLTVT.

V usage is TRBV6-6 and J usage is TRBJ2-3. Looked up from germline, CDR1 is MNHNY and CDR2 is SVGAGI (reference sequence). This CDR3 has 15 residues. Here the CDR3 reads CASSYPPEGTDTQYF.

V and J are TRBV7-9 and TRBJ1-5; TCRdb selects TRBD1, and the lack of DNA leaves this call unchecked. This CDR3 has 14 residues. The germline V gene has CDR1 SEHNR and CDR2 FQNEAQ (reference sequence). CDR3 residues: CASSSGGGNQPQHF.

The chain uses TRBV30 and TRBJ1-2; the D gene TCRdb calls, TRBD1, cannot be checked with no DNA. Germline-derived CDR1 and CDR2 are GTSNPN and SVGIG (reference sequence). This CDR3 has 14 residues. The chain's CDR3 is CAWRDGQGAHGYTF.

The chain combines TRBV10-3 with TRBJ1-1; the D gene TCRdb calls, TRBD1, cannot be checked with no DNA. The germline V gene has CDR1 ENHRY and CDR2 SYGVKD. The CDR3 runs to 13 residues. The CDR3 region is CAIREQGNTEAFF.

J is TRBJ2-7 and V is TRBV29-1; TCRdb's D call of TRBD1 is untestable without DNA. The CDR3 has 12 residues. The V gene's germline CDR1 is SQVTM and CDR2 ANQGSEA. The CDR3 spells CSVQDRGYEQYF.

V usage is TRBV12-3 or TRBV12-4 and J usage is TRBJ2-5; the TRBD1 assignment by TCRdb is unverifiable without DNA. The CDR3 contains 16 residues. The CDR3 sequence is CASSPLGRTAQETQYF.

This chain connects TRBV7-2 to TRBJ2-3. The CDR3 contains 12 residues. Germline V lookup: CDR1 SGHTA, CDR2 FQGNSA. This CDR3 is CASSPFTDTQYF.

The chain uses TRBV29-1 and TRBJ2-1; no DNA is available, so the TRBD1 call from TCRdb remains unchecked. The germline V gene encodes CDR1 SQVTM and CDR2 ANQGSEA. The CDR3 is made up of 12 amino acids. CDR3 sequence reads: CSVGDSLNEQFF.

V is TRBV5-1 and J is TRBJ2-2; the D gene TCRdb calls, TRBD1, cannot be checked with no DNA. This CDR3 is 14 amino acids long. Germline values: CDR1 SGHRS, CDR2 YFSETQ. CDR3 loop: CASSLVGTDGELFF. The variable domain in full, with the rest retrieved from reference TRBV5-1 and TRBJ2-2, is KAGVTQTPRYLIKTRGQQVTLSCSPISGHRSVSWYQQTPGQGLQFLFEYFSETQRNKGNFPGRFSGRQFSNSRSEMNVSTLELGDSALYLCASSLVGTDGELFFGEGSRLTVL.

This sequence joins TRBV9 and TRBJ2-7; no DNA is available, so the TRBD2 call from TCRdb remains unchecked. The germline V gene encodes CDR1 SGDLS and CDR2 YYNGEE. CDR3 length equals 13 residues. The CDR3: CASSPGTNYEQYF.

The chain combines TRBV12-3 or TRBV12-4 with TRBJ2-7; TCRdb returns TRBD1, unconfirmable since there is no DNA. There are 14 residues in the CDR3. This CDR3 is CASSVGTGVYEQYF.

The rearrangement uses TRBV6-5 and TRBJ1-6. The CDR3 is 15 amino acids. Germline V gene data show CDR1 as MNHEY and CDR2 as SVGAGI. This CDR3 reads CASSYEGSYNSPLHF.

The genes are TRBV4-1 and TRBJ2-1. CDR1 and CDR2 (germline): MGHRA, YSYEKL. This CDR3 is 14 amino acids long. The CDR3 reads CASSQAQRDNEQFF.